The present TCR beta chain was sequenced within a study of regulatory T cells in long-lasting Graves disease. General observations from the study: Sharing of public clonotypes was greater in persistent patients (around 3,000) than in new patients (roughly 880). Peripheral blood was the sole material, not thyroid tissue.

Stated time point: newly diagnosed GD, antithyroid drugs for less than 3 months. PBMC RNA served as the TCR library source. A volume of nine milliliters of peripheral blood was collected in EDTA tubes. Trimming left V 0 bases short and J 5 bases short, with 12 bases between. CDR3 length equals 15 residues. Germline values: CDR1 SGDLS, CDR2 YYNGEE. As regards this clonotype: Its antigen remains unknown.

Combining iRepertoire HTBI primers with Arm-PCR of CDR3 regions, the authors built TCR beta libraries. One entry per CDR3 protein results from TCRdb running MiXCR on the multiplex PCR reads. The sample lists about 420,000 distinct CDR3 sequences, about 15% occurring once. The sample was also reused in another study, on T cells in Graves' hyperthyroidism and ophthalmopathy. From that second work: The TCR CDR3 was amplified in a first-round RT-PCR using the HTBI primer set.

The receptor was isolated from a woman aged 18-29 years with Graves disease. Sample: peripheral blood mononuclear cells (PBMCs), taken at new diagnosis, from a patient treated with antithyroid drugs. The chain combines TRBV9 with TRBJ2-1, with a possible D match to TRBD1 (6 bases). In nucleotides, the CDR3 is TGTGCCAGCAGCGTAGGGCAGGGGTCACACAATGAGCAGTTCTTC. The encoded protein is CASSVGQGSHNEQFF.